This T cell receptor (beta chain) is drawn from a study of T cell changes during pregnancy in multiple sclerosis. Clones were read by immunoSEQ multiplex PCR, and TCRdb kept only the in-frame ones, dropping some. The sample shows over 65,000 clones, roughly nine tenths of them seen only once. Germline lookup yields CDR1 MRHNA and CDR2 SNTAGT. This CDR3 spans 16 amino acids. Trimming at V came to 2 bases and at J to 4 bases, leaving 0 bases not matched to a gene. The input for sequencing was peripheral blood, taken in the first trimester of pregnancy. This sequence joins TRBV6-4 and TRBJ2-3; the match to TRBD2 covers 16 bases. The source of this sequence is a female donor with multiple sclerosis, enrolled in a pregnancy study. The CDR3 is CASSDGTSGGADTQYF. CDR3 nucleotide sequence: TGTGCCAGCAGTGACGGGACTAGCGGGGGGGCAGATACGCAGTATTTT.